This T cell receptor beta chain was recorded in a study of post-analysis software for immune sequencing data. Study-level background: Disease trajectories encompassed relapsing-remitting, secondary progressive and progressive-relapsing multiple sclerosis.

Unique molecular identifiers had been added to the TCR beta cDNA libraries. TCRdb recomputed calls from the PCR reads with MiXCR, one row per CDR3 protein. The data contain hundreds of thousands of distinct CDR3 sequences, 55% to 60% of them singletons. The TCR sequence derives from a girl aged 2-9 years with multiple sclerosis. Sequencing was carried out using blood.

DNA of the CDR3: TGTGCCAGCAGCTCCGGGTGGGAGACCCAGTACTTC. Translating gives CASSSGWETQYF. The rearrangement uses TRBV7-2 and TRBJ2-5; D unresolved. Trimming pared 4 bases from V and 5 bases from J, leaving 8 bases between. The CDR3 is 12 residues long. CDR1 is SGHTA and CDR2 is FQGNSA in the germline V gene.